These T cell receptor beta chains were read from a single sample in a study of T cell responses to AZD1222 COVID-19 vaccine. Sequenced by immunoSEQ multiplex PCR; TCRdb stores in-frame clones only, minus some. The profile shows roughly 120,000 clones, 88% of them singletons. The specimen comprised peripheral blood, sampled on day 0 of MenACWY control vaccination. The source is an adult in good health. CDR3s include the opening cysteine and the closing phenylalanine or tryptophan. The order of the fields is V gene, clone size, J gene, D gene, CDR3 DNA, CDR3 protein. The D gene is left open where the match is weak. Expanded clones are given a class, and other clones once, few, many or no size at all.

V: TRBV18; size: NA; J: TRBJ2-5; D: NA; DNA: TGTGCCAGCTCACCGGAACGACTAGAGACCCAGTACTTC; CDR3: CASSPERLETQYF
V: TRBV27; size: NA; J: TRBJ2-7; D: NA; DNA: TGTGCCAGCAGTTTCGGTACAAACTACGAGCAGTACTTC; CDR3: CASSFGTNYEQYF
V: TRBV27; size: NA; J: TRBJ2-2; D: NA; DNA: TGTGCCAGCAGTTTCGGCACCAACACCGGGGAGCTGTTTTTT; CDR3: CASSFGTNTGELFF
V: TRBV5-1; size: once; J: TRBJ2-7; D: NA; DNA: TGCGCCAGCAGCGCTTCCGTTCTAGCTGAATCCTACGAGCAGTACTTC; CDR3: CASSASVLAESYEQYF
V: TRBV19; size: NA; J: TRBJ1-3; D: NA; DNA: TGTGCCAGTAGCCTGACAGTCACTGGAAACACCATATATTTT; CDR3: CASSLTVTGNTIYF
V: TRBV7-2; size: NA; J: TRBJ1-4; D: NA; DNA: TGTGCCAGCAGCTCCTCCGGGCTAAGAGAAAAACTGTTTTTT; CDR3: CASSSSGLREKLFF
V: TRBV28; size: NA; J: TRBJ1-1; D: NA; DNA: TGTGCCAGCGGCCGGGCGTTGGGCACTGAAGCTTTCTTT; CDR3: CASGRALGTEAFF
V: TRBV18; size: NA; J: TRBJ2-7; D: TRBD2; DNA: TGTGCCAGCTCACCAATCGGGAGCACTAGCGGGACCTACGAGCAGTACTTC; CDR3: CASSPIGSTSGTYEQYF
V: TRBV13; size: NA; J: TRBJ2-1; D: NA; DNA: TGTGCCAGCAGAGGGGCGGGTGCCTATCACAATGAGCAGTTCTTC; CDR3: CASRGAGAYHNEQFF
V: TRBV9; size: NA; J: TRBJ2-7; D: NA; DNA: TGTGCCAGCAGCTCCGACTCGAACGAGCAGTACTTC; CDR3: CASSSDSNEQYF
V: TRBV5-5; size: NA; J: TRBJ1-2; D: NA; DNA: TGTGCCAGCAGCTTGGGGTCAGCCTATGGCTACACCTTC; CDR3: CASSLGSAYGYTF
V: TRBV7-9; size: once; J: TRBJ2-7; D: TRBD1; DNA: TGTGCCAGCAGCTCCGACAGGGGCGAGCAGTACTTC; CDR3: CASSSDRGEQYF
V: TRBV18; size: NA; J: TRBJ2-1; D: TRBD2; DNA: TGTGCCAGCTCACCAGAGACTAGCGGGGCCTACAATGAGCAGTTCTTC; CDR3: CASSPETSGAYNEQFF
V: TRBV5-4; size: NA; J: TRBJ2-1; D: TRBD2; DNA: TGTGCCAGCAGCGGGGGACTAGCGGGAAGTTTTGAGCAGTTCTTC; CDR3: CASSGGLAGSFEQFF
V: TRBV30; size: once; J: TRBJ1-4; D: TRBD1; DNA: TGTGCCTGGAGCCCCTACCTGGACAGGGGGCGTCCAGAACTGTTTTTT; CDR3: CAWSPYLDRGRPELFF
V: TRBV4-1; size: once; J: TRBJ2-4; D: NA; DNA: TGCGCCAGCAGCCAAGATAAAAACATTCAGTACTTC; CDR3: CASSQDKNIQYF
V: TRBV27; size: NA; J: TRBJ2-7; D: NA; DNA: TGTGCCAGCAGTTTATTTCTAGCGAGAGTCTACGAGCAGTACTTC; CDR3: CASSLFLARVYEQYF
V: TRBV19; size: NA; J: TRBJ1-4; D: NA; DNA: TGTGCCAGTAGTCACCTTTCAGGCCCAACTAATGAAAAACTGTTTTTT; CDR3: CASSHLSGPTNEKLFF
V: TRBV5-1; size: NA; J: TRBJ1-1; D: TRBD1; DNA: TGCGCCAGCAGCAACGGACAGGCCACTGAAGCTTTCTTT; CDR3: CASSNGQATEAFF
V: TRBV6-5; size: NA; J: TRBJ1-5; D: NA; DNA: TGTGCCAGCAGCGCAGGGGGCAATCAGCCCCAGCATTTT; CDR3: CASSAGGNQPQHF
V: TRBV5-1; size: NA; J: TRBJ2-7; D: TRBD2; DNA: TGCGCCAGCAGCTTGGGAGGGGACTACTCCTACGAGCAGTACTTC; CDR3: CASSLGGDYSYEQYF